The text below deals with one TCR beta chain. Its antigen is unknown. The data were taken from a study of radiation and T cells in renal cell carcinoma. Study findings and constraints: From baseline, blood top tumor clonotypes peaked at 2 weeks post-radiation.

The CDR3 loop spans 14 amino acids. V lost 5 bases, J lost 7 bases, and 5 bases stayed unmatched. Germline CDR1 MNHEY, CDR2 SVGAGI. Time point given: blood 2 weeks post-SBRT. Treatment here: 15 Gy SBRT to primary tumor, nephrectomy 4 weeks later. The patient's renal cell carcinoma had clear cell pathology. Measured with immunoSEQ multiplex PCR; TCRdb has only the in-frame clones, and not every one. The sample holds roughly 80,000 clones, around 85% seen once. Sequences were derived from blood, sampled from a patient whose treatment included radiotherapy and nephrectomy. This clonotype was obtained from a woman in her fifties or sixties with renal cell carcinoma. This chain connects TRBV6-5 to TRBJ1-2, with 12 bases identical to TRBD1. The CDR3 loop reads CASSTGQGARGYTF. Written as DNA, the CDR3 is TGTGCCAGCAGTACGGGACAGGGGGCTCGTGGCTACACCTTC.